Listed below are T cell receptor beta chains from one sample, sequenced in a study of blood T cell repertoires in COVID-19. The method was immunoSEQ multiplex PCR; TCRdb's version includes in-frame clones alone and lacks a portion of them. Here the sample spans about 75,000 clones, around 90% being singletons. The material sequenced was peripheral blood. Receptors originate from a human donor in a cohort sampled during active COVID-19. The CDR3 runs from the conserved cysteine through the conserved F or W. The D gene is left open where the match is weak. Clone sizes are given selectively: once, few, many, or a class where the clone is expanded.

TRBV7-9	TRBJ2-3	TRBD2	-	TGTGCCAGCAGCCCGGGGACTAGCGGGAGGACAGATACGCAGTATTTT	CASSPGTSGRTDTQYF
TRBV7-9	TRBJ2-2	TRBD2	-	TGTGCCAGCAGCTTATTAGCGGGAGTTTTCGGGGAGCTGTTTTTT	CASSLLAGVFGELFF
TRBV5-1	TRBJ1-4	-	once	TGCGCCAGCAGCCATAACCCCCGGAGTCGGACTCCGGGTGAAAAACTGTTTTTT	CASSHNPRSRTPGEKLFF
TRBV7-8	TRBJ2-7	TRBD2	-	TGTGCCAGCAGCCCCTATCGGGTAGCGGGACCCTACGAGCAGTACTTC	CASSPYRVAGPYEQYF
TRBV7-2	TRBJ2-2	-	-	TGTGCCAGCAGCTACTACAGGGCCACCGGGGAGCTGTTTTTT	CASSYYRATGELFF
TRBV10-2	TRBJ1-5	-	-	TGCGCCAGCAGTGAGAGGGGACACCAGCCCCAGCATTTT	CASSERGHQPQHF
TRBV20-1	TRBJ2-1	-	-	TGCAGTGCCTACGACAACAATGAGCAGTTCTTC	CSAYDNNEQFF
TRBV3-1/TRBV3-2	TRBJ1-2	TRBD1	once	TGTGCCAGCAGCCCCGCCGGGACAGGGCACTATGGCTACACCTTC	CASSPAGTGHYGYTF
TRBV6-2/TRBV6-3	TRBJ1-1	TRBD1	-	TGTGCCAGCAGTTTCCGGACAGGCGCGAACACTGAAGCTTTCTTT	CASSFRTGANTEAFF
TRBV28	TRBJ2-1	TRBD2	-	TGTGCCAGCAGTGGGACTAGCGCCAGCTCCTACAATGAGCAGTTCTTC	CASSGTSASSYNEQFF
TRBV5-1	TRBJ2-5	TRBD2	once	TGCGCCAGCAGACCTGATGCTAGCGGGGGGGCGGAGACCCAGTACTTC	CASRPDASGGAETQYF
TRBV7-9	TRBJ2-2	TRBD1	-	TGTGCCAGCAGCACCCCGACAGGGATCGGGGAGCTGTTTTTT	CASSTPTGIGELFF
TRBV19	TRBJ1-1	-	-	TGTGCCAGTAGTATAATGGGCGGGACTGAAGCTTTCTTT	CASSIMGGTEAFF
TRBV11-2	TRBJ2-1	TRBD2	-	TGTGCCAGCAGCTGGGGACTAGCGTATAATGAGCAGTTCTTC	CASSWGLAYNEQFF
TRBV11-1	TRBJ2-7	-	-	TGTGCCAGCAGCTTAGCGAGAGGGGTATGGGACACCTACGAGCAGTACTTC	CASSLARGVWDTYEQYF
TRBV5-1	TRBJ2-3	TRBD2	few	TGCGCCAGCAGCCGCGGGACTAGCGGAGACGCTAGCACAGATACGCAGTATTTT	CASSRGTSGDASTDTQYF
TRBV29-1	TRBJ1-2	-	-	TGCAGCGTGGGGGGAGGTTCAGGCTATGGCTACACCTTC	CSVGGGSGYGYTF
TRBV2	TRBJ1-4	TRBD1	-	TGTGCCAGCAGGCGACAGGGGCCAACTAATGAAAAACTGTTTTTT	CASRRQGPTNEKLFF
TRBV27	TRBJ2-3	-	-	TGTGCCAGCAGTTCCTCCTTCGGCGGTTCGACAGATACGCAGTATTTT	CASSSSFGGSTDTQYF
TRBV9	TRBJ2-1	-	-	TGTGCCAGCAGCGTGCCAACTTCCTACAATGAGCAGTTCTTC	CASSVPTSYNEQFF
TRBV18	TRBJ2-5	TRBD1	-	TGTGCCAGCTCACTGAATCAGGGGGCGAGCCAAGAGACCCAGTACTTC	CASSLNQGASQETQYF
TRBV29-1	TRBJ2-1	TRBD2	-	TGCAGCGTTCCATTGGGTAGCGGGAGATACAATGAGCAGTTCTTC	CSVPLGSGRYNEQFF
TRBV4-2	TRBJ2-1	TRBD2	-	TGTGCCAGCAGCGCGGGAGCCTCCTACAATGAGCAGTTCTTC	CASSAGASYNEQFF
TRBV5-5	TRBJ2-3	TRBD2	-	TGTGCCAGCAGTCCCGGACTAGGTGTGGCAGATACGCAGTATTTT	CASSPGLGVADTQYF
TRBV7-6	TRBJ2-6	-	-	TGTGCCAGCAGCTTGGGAGGCTCTGGGGCCAACGTCCTGACTTTC	CASSLGGSGANVLTF
TRBV11-3	TRBJ2-3	TRBD2	-	TGTGCCAGCAGCGCTAGCGGGATCGAGGATACGCAGTATTTT	CASSASGIEDTQYF
TRBV6-5	TRBJ2-7	TRBD1	once	TGTGCCAGCAAGGGACAGGGATACTACGAGCAGTACTTC	CASKGQGYYEQYF
TRBV5-1	TRBJ2-2	-	-	TGCGCCAGCAGCTTGGGTGTCGGGGGAACCGGGGAGCTGTTTTTT	CASSLGVGGTGELFF
TRBV7-7	TRBJ2-3	TRBD2	-	TGTGCCAGCAGCCCTATGTTCAGCGGGGGGGATACGCAGTATTTT	CASSPMFSGGDTQYF
TRBV29-1	TRBJ2-7	TRBD1	-	TGCAGCGTTGAGAGACAGGGCAGGGAGCAGTACTTC	CSVERQGREQYF
TRBV11-2	TRBJ1-1	TRBD1	-	TGTGCCAGCAGCTTAGCGGACAGGGGGGGCACTGAAGCTTTCTTT	CASSLADRGGTEAFF
TRBV10-3	TRBJ2-1	TRBD1	-	TGTGCCATCAGTGAGTTTCCGCAGGGGGCTTCCTCCAATGAGCAGTTCTTC	CAISEFPQGASSNEQFF
TRBV7-9	TRBJ2-2	-	-	TGTGCCAGCAGAATGGGCAGGGCGAACACCGGGGAGCTGTTTTTT	CASRMGRANTGELFF
TRBV12-3/TRBV12-4	TRBJ2-2	-	-	TGTGCCAGCAGTTTAAGCGGGGGGGAGCTGTTTTTT	CASSLSGGELFF
TRBV7-2	TRBJ1-4	-	-	TGTGCCAGCAGTACGGGAGGGACCCAAAGGCAAAAACTGTTTTTT	CASSTGGTQRQKLFF
TRBV30	TRBJ2-3	-	-	TGTGCCTGGAGTGATTCAGGACTCCTCACAGATACGCAGTATTTT	CAWSDSGLLTDTQYF
TRBV5-1	TRBJ1-3	-	once	TGCGCCAGCAGCTCACAACAGGGAGTTGGAAACACCATATATTTT	CASSSQQGVGNTIYF
TRBV27	TRBJ2-1	TRBD1	-	TGTGCCAGCAGTTTACAGGGGACAGTTTATGGCAATGAGCAGTTCTTC	CASSLQGTVYGNEQFF
TRBV7-2	TRBJ2-1	-	once	TGTGCCAGCAGTCGGGCGGGGCGAGACAATGAGCAGTTCTTC	CASSRAGRDNEQFF
TRBV27	TRBJ2-3	TRBD2	-	TGTGCCAGCAGTTTATCGACGACTAGCTGGGGTGGCACAGATACGCAGTATTTT	CASSLSTTSWGGTDTQYF
TRBV5-1	TRBJ2-1	TRBD2	-	TGCGCCAGCAGCTTGGTTACTAGCGGGGGAGAGCAGTTCTTC	CASSLVTSGGEQFF
TRBV6-5	TRBJ2-5	TRBD1	-	TGTGCCAGCAGTTCCCGGGACAGGCTACAAGAGACCCAGTACTTC	CASSSRDRLQETQYF
TRBV21-1	TRBJ2-5	-	-	TGTGCCAGCAGCAAAGTTGCGGGGGCCGAGGAGACCCAGTACTTC	CASSKVAGAEETQYF
TRBV2	TRBJ2-7	-	-	TGTGCCAGCAGTGACTCAGGGTCCTACGAGCAGTACTTC	CASSDSGSYEQYF
TRBV4-3	TRBJ1-2	-	few	TGCGCCAGCAGCCAGAGGGTACAGGGTATCTATGGCTACACCTTC	CASSQRVQGIYGYTF
TRBV18	TRBJ1-1	TRBD1	-	TGTGCCAGCTCACAGACAGGGAGTGAAGCTTTCTTT	CASSQTGSEAFF
TRBV12-3/TRBV12-4	TRBJ2-3	TRBD2	-	TGTGCCAGCAGTGGGGGACTAGCGCAGTATTTT	CASSGGLAQYF
TRBV19	TRBJ1-1	-	-	TGTGCCAGTAGTATGGGGCAACTGAACACTGAAGCTTTCTTT	CASSMGQLNTEAFF
TRBV24-1	TRBJ2-2	TRBD2	-	TGTGCCACCAGTCAGGAGCTAGCGGGAGACCCCGGGGAGCTGTTTTTT	CATSQELAGDPGELFF
TRBV5-4	TRBJ2-4	TRBD2	-	TGTGCCAGCAGCCCTGGGACTAGCGTATTAGCCAAAAACATTCAGTACTTC	CASSPGTSVLAKNIQYF
TRBV5-4	TRBJ2-1	TRBD1	-	TGTGCCAGCAGCTTTGGCCCCGGGACAGGGGTCGATGAGCAGTTCTTC	CASSFGPGTGVDEQFF
TRBV5-1	TRBJ1-5	TRBD1	-	TGCGCCAGCAGCCTGTGGGGGGGACAGGGCAATCAGCCCCAGCATTTT	CASSLWGGQGNQPQHF
TRBV18	TRBJ1-1	-	-	TGTGCCAGCTCAGCTCTTTCGGGAGAGAGGAACACTGAAGCTTTCTTT	CASSALSGERNTEAFF
TRBV6-6	TRBJ2-1	TRBD2	-	TGTGCCAGCAGTTACTCGAGCGGGGGGGCCCGGGAGCAGTTCTTC	CASSYSSGGAREQFF